This TCR beta chain stems from a study of cytomegalovirus exposure and HLA in healthy donors. Study-level points and caveats: Exclusion applied to some V segments, including TRBV6-2 and TRBV6-3, as they were indistinguishable. Later analysis suggested links between common viral pathogens and several top significant clusters.

CDR3 length: 13 residues. Trimming cost V 5 bases and J 5 bases, with 13 bases left between them. Germline CDR1 SGHRS, CDR2 YFSETQ. Details on this clone: Its antigen is not identified.

Researchers ran the PCR with 60 Vbeta and 13 Jbeta primers. Produced via immunoSEQ multiplex PCR; TCRdb's table is partial and in-frame only. The sample shows over 65,000 clones, over 70% of them seen only once. This TCR was sampled from a woman in her thirties or forties in good health and CMV-seronegative. Sequenced sample: PBMCs. V gene TRBV5-1 combines with J gene TRBJ2-5; D is possibly TRBD2 (5 bases). CDR3 in amino acids: CASRLSGVETQYF. Written as DNA, the CDR3 is TGCGCCAGCAGGTTATCCGGGGTGGAGACCCAGTACTTC. The full variable domain, completed using reference TRBV5-1 and TRBJ2-5, is KAGVTQTPRYLIKTRGQQVTLSCSPISGHRSVSWYQQTPGQGLQFLFEYFSETQRNKGNFPGRFSGRQFSNSRSEMNVSTLELGDSALYLCASRLSGVETQYFGPGTRLLVL.